The 8 T cell receptor beta chains listed next were all sequenced from one sample in a study of T cell responses to AZD1222 COVID-19 vaccine. The protocol was immunoSEQ multiplex PCR, while the TCRdb copy is restricted to in-frame clones and leaves out a portion. The profile shows under 200,000 clones, about 91% of them singletons. The sequencing here drew on peripheral blood, taken 28 days after the second AZD1222 dose. The receptors derive from an adult who received the AZD1222 COVID-19 vaccine.

The chain has TRBV30 and TRBJ1-5, with D possibly matching TRBD1 (5 bases). This CDR3 is built from 14 residues. Between the trimmed V and J ends, which lost 0 bases and 7 bases, there was a span of 13 bases. CDR1 GTSNPN and CDR2 SVGIG come from the germline V gene (reference sequence). This CDR3 is CAWSVGRGTQPQHF. The CDR3 region has the DNA TGTGCCTGGAGTGTAGGCCGGGGGACCCAGCCCCAGCATTTT.

V is TRBV4-1 and J is TRBJ1-1; no firm D call. The germline V gene encodes CDR1 MGHRA and CDR2 YSYEKL. The CDR3 has 12 residues. Trimming took off 4 bases at V and 1 base at J, with 4 bases between the two ends. The CDR3: CASSRQNTEAFF. The DNA for the CDR3 is TGCGCCAGCAGCCGACAGAACACTGAAGCTTTCTTT.

The genes are TRBV28 and TRBJ1-5, with TRBD1 as a possible D gene (5 bases). The germline V and J ends were trimmed by 7 bases and 0 bases, with 22 bases remaining between them. The CDR3 has 18 residues. The germline gives CDR1 MDHEN, CDR2 SYDVKM. In DNA, the CDR3 is TGTGCCAGCACCTCCGCGGTGGTAGGGGTCTATAGCAATCAGCCCCAGCATTTT. It codes for CASTSAVVGVYSNQPQHF. The full variable domain, its missing parts supplied by reference TRBV28 and TRBJ1-5, is DVKVTQSSRYLVKRTGEKVFLECVQDMDHENMFWYRQDPGLGLRLIYFSYDVKMKEKGDIPEGYSVSREKKERFSLILESASTNQTSMYLCASTSAVVGVYSNQPQHFGDGTRLSIL.

This clone was seen just once. The J gene is TRBJ2-7, the V gene TRBV2; 9 bases match TRBD1. Germline V CDR1 and CDR2: SNHLY, FYNNEI. CDR3 length: 14 amino acids. V shed 10 bases, J shed 9 bases, and the junction held 16 bases outside the gene matches. The CDR3 sequence: CATRDRTGAPWQYF. Here the CDR3 DNA reads TGTGCCACCCGAGATAGGACAGGGGCTCCTTGGCAGTACTTC.

The DNA of the CDR3 is TGTGCCAGCAGCTTTGACCGCCGGTGGACTGAAGCTTTCTTT. Protein product: CASSFDRRWTEAFF. The chain carries TRBV12-1 and TRBJ1-1. TRBV12-1 is marked as a pseudogene. The CDR3 is 14 amino acids.

The chain couples TRBV7-2 to TRBJ1-1; no definite D call. CDR3 length: 14 residues. Germline lookup yields CDR1 SGHTA and CDR2 FQGNSA. Trimming removed 5 bases from V and 0 bases from J, with 10 bases in between. Here the CDR3 reads CASSLLSMNTEAFF. The DNA for the CDR3 is TGTGCCAGCAGCCTACTCTCCATGAACACTGAAGCTTTCTTT.

The CDR3 sequence: CASSHASNTEAFF. The CDR3 DNA sequence: TGCGCCAGCAGTCACGCATCCAACACTGAAGCTTTCTTT. The chain couples TRBV5-1 to TRBJ1-1; no clear D gene. This CDR3 comprises 13 residues. Germline V lookup: CDR1 SGHRS, CDR2 YFSETQ. V lost 5 bases to trimming and J lost 2 bases, with 10 bases between them.

J is TRBJ2-3 and V is TRBV7-2; D unclear. Germline lookup yields CDR1 SGHTA and CDR2 FQGNSA. V was trimmed by 5 bases and J by 6 bases, leaving 9 bases between them. The CDR3 covers 12 residues. In DNA form, the CDR3 reads TGTGCCAGCAGCCCTAATGTGGATACGCAGTATTTT. Its translation is CASSPNVDTQYF.